Listed below are T cell receptor beta chains from one sample, sequenced in a study of blood T cells in healthy people across ages. TCRdb reanalysed the 5' RACE reads using MiXCR and keeps one entry per CDR3 protein. The data contain more than 650,000 distinct CDR3 sequences, 40% to 65% of them singletons. What was sequenced was blood. Receptors were obtained from an elderly man in good health. Both conserved end residues are part of each CDR3.

CDR3aa,j_gene,v_gene
CASSPSGASYGYTF,TRBJ1-2,TRBV10-2
CSVEQGAEYF,TRBJ2-5,TRBV29-1
CATSVPGYNEQFF,TRBJ2-1,TRBV24-1
CATSAPGPGGEKLFF,TRBJ1-4,TRBV24-1
CSVSGGSKYEQYF,-,TRBV29-1
CAISESRQSYNSPLHF,TRBJ1-6,TRBV10-3
CSAWTATNQPQHF,TRBJ1-5,TRBV20-1
CASSPPGRKDNQPQHF,TRBJ1-5,TRBV18
CASSSDFSEQFF,TRBJ2-1,TRBV7-9
CASSQEHPVLSDTQYF,TRBJ2-3,TRBV4-1
CASSLEGGTDTQYF,TRBJ2-3,TRBV5-1
CASSKTSGRVETQYF,TRBJ2-5,TRBV21-1
CSARVGVYEQFF,TRBJ2-1,TRBV20-1
CAISVVAGGGPDTQYF,TRBJ2-3,TRBV10-3
CSAEDRGTYEQYF,TRBJ2-7,TRBV20-1
CASSPGGGTRFNYGYTF,TRBJ1-2,TRBV9
CASSSLGQGNSPLHF,TRBJ1-6,TRBV12-3/TRBV12-4
CASSDGSGSHNEQFF,TRBJ2-1,TRBV2
CASSSTRQAVHRYAYF,TRBJ2-3,TRBV13
CASSLVWAGSSYEQYF,TRBJ2-7,TRBV11-2
CASSDVAGAADTQYF,TRBJ2-3,TRBV6-1
CASSLQGGQGNEQYF,-,TRBV4-3
CASSYSRSADTQYF,TRBJ2-3,TRBV6-6
CASSANPGQGGETQYF,TRBJ2-5,TRBV6-1
CASQVRHEQFF,TRBJ2-1,TRBV2
CASSYRQYNEQFF,TRBJ2-1,TRBV6-2/TRBV6-3
CASSEGYPAGEQYF,TRBJ2-5,TRBV2
CASSRDNTGTREQYF,TRBJ2-5,TRBV6-1
CSAKQGAVPIYEQYF,TRBJ2-7,TRBV20-1
CSAGLNTEAFF,TRBJ1-1,TRBV29-1
CASSSSDRNLYGYTF,TRBJ1-2,TRBV7-9
CSAPDWTGRETQYF,-,TRBV20-1
CASGSSTDGGDTDTQYF,TRBJ2-3,TRBV12-5
CASSRTQVTGELFF,TRBJ2-2,TRBV2
CASSSGSGTYNEQFF,TRBJ2-1,TRBV5-1
CASSSSLGNGYTF,TRBJ1-2,TRBV7-2
CASSLGGTSGIVKQYF,TRBJ2-7,TRBV7-2
CASSQRRHSQYF,TRBJ2-4,TRBV3-1
CASSPGQISREQYF,TRBJ2-7,TRBV7-2
CASGKRLAGIDTQYF,TRBJ2-3,TRBV6-2/TRBV6-3
CASSRQDYNSPLHF,TRBJ1-6,TRBV28
CASSYRTGRDEQYF,TRBJ2-7,TRBV6-5
CASSAPGGAWNEQYF,-,TRBV28
CSVEVGGRGNGYTF,TRBJ1-2,TRBV29-1
CAISDSGGLAKNIQYF,TRBJ2-4,TRBV10-3
CSVEDWLELEDGYTF,TRBJ1-2,TRBV29-1
CASRARDFLIDTQYF,TRBJ2-3,TRBV28
CSASLGQGASGYTF,TRBJ1-2,TRBV20-1
CSARDSIGALETQYF,TRBJ2-5,TRBV20-1
CSARKVGTLEQYF,TRBJ2-7,TRBV20-1